Here is one T cell receptor beta chain with its context. Its target is unknown. These data come from a study of identical twins. Study-level results: Modeled out-of-frame TCR alpha sharing in monozygotic twins fell below observed levels. Cord blood beta clonotypes present at high abundance carried fewer insertions; no such pattern appeared in memory repertoires.

Unique molecular identifiers were present on the cDNA, which also gained a universal primer site by template switching. TCRdb analysed the 5' RACE reads with MiXCR anew, one entry per CDR3 protein. The table includes approximately 600,000 distinct CDR3 sequences, more than 9% detected once. Germline CDR1 reads MDHEN; CDR2 reads SYDVKM. J was trimmed by 2 bases and V by 1 base; bases with no gene match: 4. The CDR3 covers 15 residues. These data were also filed under a second study, of yellow fever vaccine responses in identical twins.

This clonotype originated in a woman aged 18-35 years in good health. The chain has TRBV28 and TRBJ2-7; 8 nucleotides agree with TRBD2. Sequenced sample: PBMCs. CDR3 residues: CASSLSSGLAYEQYF. The CDR3 DNA reads TGTGCCAGCAGTTTATCCTCGGGACTAGCCTACGAGCAGTACTTC.